One and the same sample provided the 9 T cell receptor beta chains below, sequenced in a study of radiotherapy plus CTLA-4 blockade in lung cancer. TCRdb's copy holds only in-frame clones and misses some; the assay was immunoSEQ multiplex PCR. The table lists 25,000 to 35,000 clones, 75% to 85% of them singletons. Sample: peripheral blood, taken from a patient treated with radiotherapy plus ipilimumab. Receptors were obtained from a human donor with non-small cell lung cancer that progressed on radiotherapy plus ipilimumab.

This clone was seen only a few times. The chain carries TRBV5-1 and TRBJ2-2; TRBD2 matches at 13 bases. This CDR3 region has 16 residues. Germline values: CDR1 SGHRS, CDR2 YFSETQ. Losses at the gene ends were 4 bases for V and 3 bases for J; bases not matched to a gene: 3. The CDR3 DNA reads TGCGCCAGCAGCAGGGGACTAGCGGGGTACACCGGGGAGCTGTTTTTT. It translates to CASSRGLAGYTGELFF.

The table lists this clone with a count of one. The chain is built from TRBV11-2 and TRBJ2-2, with D possibly matching TRBD2 (5 bases). V lost 1 base and J 7 bases, leaving 10 bases between the germline ends. This CDR3 has 14 residues. Looked up from germline, CDR1 is SGHAT and CDR2 is FQNNGV. DNA for the CDR3: TGTGCCAGCAGCTTAGGCGACGCGGGCGGGGAGCTGTTTTTT. This encodes CASSLGDAGGELFF.

The chain carries TRBV5-5 and TRBJ1-1, with D perhaps TRBD1 (6 bases). Between the trimmed V and J ends, which lost 2 bases and 4 bases, there was a span of 21 bases. Per germline, CDR1 SGHKS and CDR2 YYEKEE (reference sequence). The CDR3 contains 17 residues. This CDR3 is CASSLGGGRVWGTEAFF. The CDR3 coding sequence is TGTGCCAGCAGCTTAGGTGGGGGCAGAGTATGGGGCACTGAAGCTTTCTTT.

The chain links TRBV5-4 to TRBJ1-1, with D perhaps matching TRBD1 (5 bases). Germline V gives CDR1 SGHNT, CDR2 YYREEE (reference sequence). V dropped 0 bases and J dropped 4 bases, with 7 bases sitting between them. This CDR3 is 13 amino acids long. The CDR3 here is CASSLVRGTEAFF. The CDR3 DNA follows: TGTGCCAGCAGCTTGGTGAGGGGCACTGAAGCTTTCTTT.

The V call is TRBV7-6, the J call TRBJ2-7; maybe TRBD1 (6 bases). Germline V gene sequence: CDR1 SGHVS, CDR2 FNYEAQ. V gave up 1 base and J gave up 3 bases, with 10 bases separating them. The CDR3 loop spans 14 amino acids. CDR3 in amino acids: CASSLDIGGYEQYF. The CDR3 coding sequence is TGTGCCAGCAGCTTAGATATAGGGGGCTACGAGCAGTACTTC. The entire variable domain, with the rest obtained from reference TRBV7-6 and TRBJ2-7, is as follows: GAGVSQSPRYKVTKRGQDVALRCDPISGHVSLYWYRQALGQGPEFLTYFNYEAQQDKSGLPNDRFSAERPEGSISTLTIQRTEQRDSAMYRCASSLDIGGYEQYFGPGTRLTVT.

This clone was seen a handful of times. This rearrangement joins TRBV15 to TRBJ2-2, with D unresolved. From germline, CDR1 is LNHNV and CDR2 YYDKDF (reference sequence). The CDR3 spans 15 residues. The V end was cut by 5 bases, the J end by 8 bases, with 18 bases between. The CDR3 loop is CATSAERAGEGELFF. The CDR3 DNA is TGTGCCACCAGCGCAGAGCGTGCAGGCGAAGGGGAGCTGTTTTTT.

The rearrangement uses TRBV7-2 and TRBJ2-4; D unresolved. The CDR3 totals 15 residues. In germline, CDR1 is SGHTA, CDR2 FQGNSA. The V and J ends lost 1 base and 0 bases respectively, with 7 bases between them. CDR3 loop: CASSLGAVAKNIQYF. CDR3 sequence (DNA): TGTGCCAGCAGCTTAGGGGCGGTAGCCAAAAACATTCAGTACTTC.

The chain links TRBV7-8 to TRBJ2-3; D is undetermined. The ends were cut back, 4 bases at V and 5 bases at J, with 16 bases in the middle. Germline CDR1 reads SGHVS; CDR2 reads FQNEAQ. This CDR3 spans 15 amino acids. The CDR3, as DNA: TGTGCCAGCAGCTCAATTATGTCGATAGGAGATACGCAGTATTTT. Translation: CASSSIMSIGDTQYF.

For the CDR3, the DNA is TGTGCCAGCAGCCCGGACTGGGTCCGGGATGAGCAGTTCTTC. It translates to CASSPDWVRDEQFF. The J gene is TRBJ2-1, the V gene TRBV5-5; tentative D call: TRBD2 (5 bases). CDR3 length: 14 amino acids. The V end lost 4 bases, the J end lost 8 bases, and 16 bases lay between the germline ends. Germline values: CDR1 SGHKS, CDR2 YYEKEE (reference sequence).